Presented here are 21 T cell receptor beta chains from one specimen sequenced in a study of T-cell memory formation after mild COVID-19. MiXCR was run by TCRdb on the 5' RACE reads, yielding one entry per CDR3 protein. Of a few hundred thousand distinct CDR3 sequences listed, under 25% are singletons. Sample: PBMCs or a T cell subset sorted from them (not recorded which). These receptor sequences come from an adult woman who had mild COVID-19 (a few samples of this study predate the infection). Cell type and time point are not known.

The chain employs TRBV9 and TRBJ2-5; 14 nucleotides align to TRBD2. V lost 4 bases and J lost 4; bases outside the gene matches: 3. The CDR3 runs to 15 residues. Germline CDR1 SGDLS, CDR2 YYNGEE. DNA for the CDR3: TGTGCCAGCAGCAAAGGACTAGCGGGGGGAGAGACCCAGTACTTC. This sequence encodes CASSKGLAGGETQYF.

This chain links TRBV7-8 with TRBJ1-1; 7 positions match TRBD1. The germline gives CDR1 SGHVS, CDR2 FQNEAQ. Trimming at V came to 1 base and at J to 2 bases, leaving 4 bases not matched to a gene. CDR3 length: 15 residues. For the CDR3, the DNA is TGTGCCAGCAGCTTAGTAGGGACAGCTAACACTGAAGCTTTCTTT. Translated: CASSLVGTANTEAFF.

This clonotype was seen more than once but under ten times. The rearrangement uses TRBV15 and TRBJ1-1; perhaps TRBD1 as D (5 bases). The CDR3 totals 13 residues. CDR1 and CDR2 from the germline V gene are LNHNV and YYDKDF (reference sequence). V shed 0 bases and J shed 7 bases, with 9 bases lying between them. DNA for the CDR3: TGTGCCACCAGCAGAGACCTGCAGGGTGAAGCTTTCTTT. Translated: CATSRDLQGEAFF.

This clonotype has more than one count but fewer than ten. The chain is built from TRBV9 and TRBJ1-1, with D unclear. The CDR3 sequence is 13 residues long. V lost 4 bases, J lost 0 bases, and 7 bases lay in between. Per germline, CDR1 SGDLS and CDR2 YYNGEE. Written as DNA, the CDR3 is TGTGCCAGCAGCTCGGCTATGAACACTGAAGCTTTCTTT. This sequence encodes CASSSAMNTEAFF.

The V and J genes are TRBV12-3 or TRBV12-4 and TRBJ1-1; unclear D gene. Trimming left V 6 bases short and J 5 bases short, with 10 bases between. The CDR3 spans 12 residues. The CDR3 is CASSTDGTEAFF. The CDR3 coding sequence is TGTGCCAGCAGCACGGACGGGACTGAAGCTTTCTTT.

This clonotype has just one count. The chain has TRBV12-3 or TRBV12-4 and TRBJ2-3; TRBD1 might be the D (6 bases). The V end lost 7 bases, the J end lost 1 base, and 12 bases lay between the germline ends. The CDR3 has 14 residues. The CDR3 region is CASTGTLGTDTQYF. As DNA, the CDR3 is TGTGCCAGCACCGGGACATTAGGCACAGATACGCAGTATTTT.

The V gene is TRBV7-8, the J gene TRBJ2-2; 9 positions agree with TRBD2. V shed 5 bases and J 4 bases; nucleotides not matched to a gene: 8. Per germline, CDR1 SGHVS and CDR2 FQNEAQ. The CDR3 runs 16 residues. CDR3 region: CASSTTPGLATGELFF. The CDR3 DNA is TGTGCCAGCAGCACTACCCCGGGACTAGCCACCGGGGAGCTGTTTTTT.

In its sample, this clonotype was seen a few times. The chain links TRBV12-3 or TRBV12-4 to TRBJ1-1; 11 nucleotides match TRBD1. V was clipped by 7 bases and J by 11 bases; unmatched bases: 6. The length of the CDR3 is 12 residues. CDR3 sequence reads: CASTPGQGAAFF. The CDR3 coding sequence is TGTGCCAGCACCCCCGGACAGGGGGCTGCTTTCTTT.

This clonotype was observed a handful of times. The chain is built from TRBV4-2 and TRBJ2-3; 8 bases agree with TRBD2. V lost 0 bases to trimming and J lost 3 bases; unmatched junction nucleotides: 11. The CDR3 extends over 18 amino acids. From germline, CDR1 is LGHNA and CDR2 YNFKEQ. The CDR3 is CASSQDLGLGFRTDTQYF. DNA of the CDR3: TGTGCCAGCAGCCAAGATCTGGGACTAGGCTTTAGAACAGATACGCAGTATTTT.

This clonotype was counted only a few times. Possible read error: a much larger clone is one base away. The gene calls are TRBV7-9 and TRBJ2-3; 7 bases are a match to TRBD1. This CDR3 contains 12 residues. Germline CDR1 is SEHNR and CDR2 is FQNEAQ (reference sequence). The V segment lost 5 bases and the J segment 5 bases; nucleotides outside the gene matches: 1. The CDR3 region is CASSHRGDTQYF. The CDR3 region has the DNA TGTGCCAGCAGCCACAGGGGAGATACGCAGTATTTT.

The rearrangement uses TRBV30 and TRBJ2-3, with 14 bases fitting TRBD2. CDR1 GTSNPN and CDR2 SVGIG come from the germline V gene (reference sequence). CDR3 size: 16 residues. V dropped 2 bases and J dropped 4; count of bases not matched to a gene: 5. The CDR3 nucleotides are TGTGCCTGGAGTCGTGGGACTAGCGGGAGCGCAGATACGCAGTATTTT. Protein sequence: CAWSRGTSGSADTQYF.

This clonotype was detected a few times. This chain connects TRBV7-9 to TRBJ1-1; no clear D gene. CDR3 size: 11 residues. The germline V and J ends were trimmed by 10 bases and 1 base, with 7 bases remaining between them. Germline loops: CDR1 SEHNR, CDR2 FQNEAQ (reference sequence). The CDR3 here is CATRGNTEAFF. The CDR3 nucleotides read TGTGCCACTAGAGGGAACACTGAAGCTTTCTTT.

The rearrangement joins TRBV5-4 to TRBJ2-2; maybe TRBD2 (5 bases). Trimming removed 2 bases from V and 2 bases from J, with 10 bases in between. The germline V gene has CDR1 SGHNT and CDR2 YYREEE (reference sequence). CDR3 length: 15 residues. The CDR3 bases are TGTGCCAGCAGCTTAACCGGGATAAACACCGGGGAGCTGTTTTTT. Protein product: CASSLTGINTGELFF. The variable domain in full, completed from reference TRBV5-4 and TRBJ2-2, reads ETGVTQSPTHLIKTRGQQVTLRCSSQSGHNTVSWYQQALGQGPQFIFQYYREEENGRGNFPPRFSGLQFPNYSSELNVNALELDDSALYLCASSLTGINTGELFFGEGSRLTVL.

The CDR3 nucleotides are TGTGCCAGCAGTTTTGTGACAGGCGCCAATCAGCCCCAGCATTTT. Protein: CASSFVTGANQPQHF. The chain links TRBV12-3 or TRBV12-4 to TRBJ1-5; possibly TRBD1 for D (6 bases). V was shortened by 3 bases and J by 3 bases, with 12 bases between the two germline ends. The CDR3 is 15 amino acids.

The gene calls are TRBV6-5 and TRBJ1-1; the D gene is possibly TRBD1 (5 bases). The CDR3 has 15 amino acids. Germline-derived CDR1 and CDR2 are MNHEY and SVGAGI. V lost 2 bases and J lost 6, with 16 bases in between. CDR3 in amino acids: CASSYIRQGRPEAFF. DNA for the CDR3: TGTGCCAGCAGTTACATTCGGCAGGGACGACCTGAAGCTTTCTTT.

The rearrangement joins TRBV29-1 to TRBJ2-7; a possible D gene is TRBD1 (6 bases). Germline CDR1 SQVTM, CDR2 ANQGSEA. Between the trimmed V and J ends, which lost 6 bases and 3 bases, there was a span of 15 bases. The CDR3 runs to 13 residues. The CDR3: CSVRTAFNYEQYF. In DNA form, the CDR3 reads TGCAGCGTAAGGACAGCCTTTAACTACGAGCAGTACTTC.

The gene calls are TRBV7-6 and TRBJ2-3; tentatively, D is TRBD1 (5 bases). The CDR3 has 16 amino acids. The germline V and J ends were trimmed by 0 bases and 3 bases, with 13 bases remaining between them. Germline assignment: CDR1 SGHVS and CDR2 FNYEAQ. The CDR3: CASSLAAGRTTDTQYF. The CDR3 coding sequence is TGTGCCAGCAGCTTAGCTGCAGGGCGCACGACAGATACGCAGTATTTT.

This clonotype appeared a few times. The rearrangement uses TRBV11-2 and TRBJ2-6; D is uncertain. CDR3 length equals 14 residues. The germline CDR1 and CDR2 sequences are SGHAT and FQNNGV. V was pared by 11 bases and J by 1 base, with 12 bases between. This CDR3 is CAGNPSSGANVLTF. The CDR3 coding sequence is TGTGCCGGAAACCCTTCTTCTGGGGCCAACGTCCTGACTTTC.

The chain is built from TRBV7-8 and TRBJ2-3; D is uncertain. The CDR3 loop spans 13 amino acids. Trimming stripped 5 bases from V and 6 bases from J, with 12 bases between. Germline CDR1 reads SGHVS; CDR2 reads FQNEAQ. This CDR3 is CASSTPNRDTQYF. For the CDR3, the DNA is TGTGCCAGCAGCACCCCGAACCGGGATACGCAGTATTTT.

The rearrangement links TRBV6-2 or TRBV6-3 to TRBJ2-2; 10 nucleotides line up with TRBD1. Germline V lookup: CDR1 MNHEY, CDR2 SVGEGT. Germline trimming cut 7 bases from V and 2 bases from J; bases unmatched to any gene: 4. The CDR3 contains 15 residues. The CDR3 sequence: CASTRQGANTGELFF. DNA for the CDR3: TGTGCCAGCACCCGACAGGGGGCAAACACCGGGGAGCTGTTTTTT.

This clonotype showed up just a few times. The rearrangement links TRBV5-8 to TRBJ2-3; 10 bases line up with TRBD1. Per the germline V gene, CDR1 is SGHTS and CDR2 is YDEGEE. The V segment lost 6 bases and the J segment 10 bases; nucleotides outside the gene matches: 11. The CDR3 length is 14 residues. The CDR3 reads CASTGDRGYRAQYF. CDR3 DNA sequence: TGTGCCAGCACCGGGGACAGGGGATACAGGGCGCAGTATTTT. Full variable domain (remainder filled in from reference TRBV5-8 and TRBJ2-3): EAGVTQSPTHLIKTRGQQATLRCSPISGHTSVYWYQQALGLGLQFLLWYDEGEERNRGNFPPRFSGRQFPNYSSELNVNALELEDSALYLCASTGDRGYRAQYFGPGTRLTVL.